Detailed here is one TCR beta chain. The data originate from a study of blood T cells in healthy people across ages. The authors ran a second PCR of about 6 to 12 cycles using a sample-barcoded 5' primer and a J-beta primer mix. One entry per CDR3 protein results from TCRdb running MiXCR on the 5' RACE reads. The top ten clones hold roughly 9.4% of a sample with about 500,000 distinct CDR3 sequences, approximately 25% of them seen once. Trimming took 6 bases from V and 7 from J, leaving 18 bases between them. This CDR3 is built from 14 residues. The sample was also reused in another study, on T cells of mothers and their children.

This clonotype originated in a boy between 10 and 17 years old in good health. J is TRBJ2-5 and V is TRBV12-3 or TRBV12-4; the D call may be TRBD1 or TRBD2 (5 bases each). The sequencing input was blood. Here the CDR3 DNA reads TGTGCCAGCAGCAACACCGGGACCCAGAGGACCCAGTACTTC. Translated: CASSNTGTQRTQYF.